These T cell receptor beta chains were read from a single sample in a study of immune characterization of retroperitoneal liposarcoma. MiXCR was run by TCRdb on the PCR reads, yielding one entry per CDR3 protein. The data show around 13,000 distinct CDR3 sequences, 40% to 50% seen once. The specimen was tumor tissue. Every receptor here comes from a female donor with retroperitoneal liposarcoma. Both conserved end residues are part of each CDR3. A D gene is named only where the DNA matches it firmly. A row's size may be missing; if present it is once, few, many or a size class.

>-|TRBJ2-1|-|TRBV6-1
CASRPQPNQETQFF
TGTGCCAGCAGACCACAGCCCAACCAAGAGACCCAGTTCTTC
>-|TRBJ2-3|TRBD2|TRBV6-4
CASSERGGTDTQYF
TGTGCCAGCAGTGAGCGGGGGGGCACAGATACGCAGTATTTT
>medium-sized|TRBJ2-5|TRBD1|TRBV6-1
CASSRTGGQETQYF
TGTGCCAGCAGCCGGACAGGGGGCCAGGAGACCCAGTACTTC
>few|TRBJ2-1|-|TRBV7-2
CASSLSYLGNNEQFF
TGTGCCAGCAGCTTAAGTTATCTGGGGAACAATGAGCAGTTCTTC
>many|TRBJ2-7|TRBD2|TRBV6-1
CASSIGTSGSRAYEQYF
TGTGCCAGCAGTATCGGGACTAGCGGGAGCCGGGCCTACGAGCAGTACTTC
>-|TRBJ2-7|TRBD1|TRBV6-1
CASRVGTGAASSYEQYF
TGTGCCAGCAGGGTTGGGACAGGGGCTGCGAGCTCCTACGAGCAGTACTTC
>-|TRBJ2-1|-|TRBV6-1
CASAAQTFFYNEQFF
TGTGCCAGCGCCGCCCAGACCTTCTTTTACAATGAGCAGTTCTTC
>few|TRBJ2-1|-|TRBV6-8
CASRPDSSSYNEQFF
TGTGCCAGCAGGCCCGACTCGAGCTCCTACAATGAGCAGTTCTTC
>few|TRBJ2-1|-|TRBV10-1
CASSRDTSGNEQFF
TGCGCCAGCAGCCGGGACACCTCGGGGAATGAGCAGTTCTTC
>few|TRBJ2-5|TRBD1|TRBV6-1
CASSVQGKETQYF
TGTGCCAGCAGTGTACAGGGGAAAGAGACCCAGTACTTC
>many|TRBJ2-1|TRBD2|TRBV11-2
CASSPKSSGRAREQFF
TGTGCCAGCAGCCCTAAGAGTAGCGGGAGGGCCCGCGAGCAGTTCTTC
>-|TRBJ1-5|-|TRBV7-6
CASSSPGPNQLQHF
TGTGCCAGCAGCTCCCCGGGTCCAAATCAGCTCCAGCATTTT
>few|TRBJ2-5|TRBD2|TRBV6-1
CASSELAGGRQETQYF
TGTGCCAGCAGTGAACTAGCGGGGGGGCGGCAAGAGACCCAGTACTTC
>few|TRBJ1-2|-|TRBV11-2
CASSLDRTRGYTF
TGTGCCAGCAGCTTAGATCGGACGAGAGGCTACACCTTC
>-|TRBJ2-1|-|TRBV10-3
CAVQISGNNEQFF
TGTGCCGTACAGATATCAGGGAACAATGAGCAGTTCTTC
>few|TRBJ2-6|-|TRBV6-1
CASSEGGSGANVLTF
TGTGCCAGCAGTGAAGGGGGCTCTGGGGCCAACGTCCTGACTTTC
>once|TRBJ2-4|-|TRBV10-1
CASRDSEFYF
TGCGCCAGCAGGGACTCGGAGTTTTACTTC
>-|TRBJ1-1|-|TRBV11-2
CASSFDRTWNTEAFF
TGTGCCAGCAGCTTCGACAGGACCTGGAACACTGAAGCTTTCTTT
>-|TRBJ1-5|TRBD1|TRBV12-3/TRBV12-4
CASSLTGSGQPQHF
TGTGCCAGCAGTCTGACAGGGTCGGGTCAGCCCCAGCATTTT
>many|TRBJ2-1|TRBD1|TRBV6-1
CASSTGTGGYEQFF
TGTGCCAGCAGCACCGGGACAGGGGGCTACGAGCAGTTCTTC
>-|TRBJ1-4|-|TRBV6-6
CASSYGGRSGNEKLFF
TGTGCCAGCAGTTACGGAGGGAGAAGTGGTAATGAAAAACTGTTTTTT
>few|TRBJ2-5|-|TRBV6-1
CAVKGQLETQYF
TGTGCCGTCAAAGGGCAGCTAGAGACCCAGTACTTC
>-|TRBJ2-7|-|TRBV5-3
CASSRDSALYEQYF
TGTGCCAGCAGCCGGGACTCGGCCCTCTACGAGCAGTACTTC
>-|TRBJ1-1|-|TRBV10-1
CASSERRNTEAFF
TGCGCCAGCAGTGAAAGAAGGAACACTGAAGCTTTCTTT
>large|TRBJ2-7|TRBD2|TRBV6-1
CASSEEYLAGFNNEQYF
TGTGCCAGCAGTGAAGAGTACCTAGCGGGATTTAACAATGAGCAGTACTTC
>-|TRBJ2-1|-|TRBV27
CARWMCSYNEQFF
TGTGCCAGGTGGATGTGCTCCTACAATGAGCAGTTCTTC
>-|TRBJ1-1|TRBD1|TRBV6-1
CASSGQGTEAFF
TGTGCCAGCAGCGGACAGGGTACTGAAGCTTTCTTT
>medium-sized|TRBJ1-6|-|TRBV7-6
CASSSDPPMRSYNSPLHF
TGTGCCAGCAGCTCGGACCCTCCCATGAGGTCCTATAATTCACCCCTCCACTTT
>-|TRBJ2-6|-|TRBV6-8
CASEAGMMANVLTF
TGTGCCAGCGAGGCGGGCATGATGGCCAACGTCCTGACTTTC
>medium-sized|TRBJ2-7|-|TRBV7-6
CASSPDISYEQYF
TGTGCCAGCAGCCCGGACATTTCCTACGAGCAGTACTTC
>few|TRBJ2-6|-|TRBV6-1
CASSGGTF
TGTGCCAGCAGTGGAGGGACTTTC
>once|TRBJ1-5|-|TRBV6-6
CASSYRGNQPQHF
TGTGCCAGCAGTTACAGAGGCAATCAGCCCCAGCATTTT
>many|TRBJ2-1|TRBD2|TRBV6-1
CASRPGLAGVGETQFF
TGTGCCAGCAGGCCGGGACTAGCGGGAGTAGGAGAGACCCAGTTCTTC
>few|TRBJ2-2|-|TRBV6-6
CASSYSNPGGWGEGELFF
TGTGCCAGCAGTTACTCGAACCCCGGCGGATGGGGTGAGGGGGAGCTGTTTTTT
>-|TRBJ1-6|-|TRBV6-1
CASWRGIQSPLHF
TGTGCCAGCTGGAGGGGGATACAATCACCCCTCCACTTT
>many|TRBJ2-1|TRBD2|TRBV7-2
CASSLKPSGTHEQFF
TGTGCCAGCAGCTTAAAGCCTAGCGGTACTCACGAGCAGTTCTTC
>-|TRBJ2-1|TRBD2|TRBV12-3/TRBV12-4
CASSQAGAPYNEQFF
TGTGCCAGCAGTCAAGCGGGAGCCCCCTACAATGAGCAGTTCTTC
>-|TRBJ2-1|-|TRBV27
CASSLSVTDGEQFF
TGTGCCAGCAGTTTATCTGTCACGGACGGTGAGCAGTTCTTC
>few|TRBJ2-2|TRBD1|TRBV7-8
CASSRTGLNTGELFF
TGTGCCAGCAGTCGGACAGGACTGAACACCGGGGAGCTGTTTTTT
>-|TRBJ2-2|TRBD2|TRBV7-3
CASSPPGLATGELFF
TGTGCCAGCAGCCCCCCGGGACTAGCGACCGGGGAGCTGTTTTTT
>medium-sized|TRBJ2-1|-|TRBV27
CASSPTNYNEQFF
TGTGCCAGCAGTCCCACTAATTACAATGAGCAGTTCTTC
>few|TRBJ2-6|-|TRBV6-1
CASSDLPGANVLTF
TGTGCCAGCAGTGACCTCCCTGGGGCCAACGTCCTGACTTTC
>-|TRBJ2-1|TRBD2|TRBV12-3/TRBV12-4
CASSFRLAGGSSYNEQFF
TGTGCCAGCAGTTTCCGGCTAGCGGGAGGGAGCTCCTACAATGAGCAGTTCTTC
>-|TRBJ2-1|-|TRBV7-2
CASSSRLSSNEQFF
TGTGCCAGCAGCTCTAGGCTCAGTTCCAATGAGCAGTTCTTC
>-|TRBJ2-1|-|TRBV6-5
CASSYYGGRGRVHEQFF
TGTGCCAGCAGTTACTATGGCGGCCGGGGGAGAGTCCATGAGCAGTTCTTC
>few|TRBJ2-7|-|TRBV6-6
CASSTRQAAYEQYF
TGTGCCAGCAGTACCCGACAGGCAGCCTACGAGCAGTACTTC
>-|TRBJ2-7|-|TRBV6-1
CASSAEPSAYEQYF
TGTGCCAGCAGTGCGGAGCCGAGCGCCTACGAGCAGTACTTC
>few|TRBJ2-2|TRBD2|TRBV7-8
CASKERASGRTAGELFF
TGTGCCAGCAAGGAGAGGGCTAGCGGGAGAACGGCCGGGGAGCTGTTTTTT
>-|TRBJ2-1|TRBD2|TRBV7-8
CATGTSLYNEQFF
TGTGCCACCGGGACTAGCCTCTACAATGAGCAGTTCTTC
>-|TRBJ2-3|TRBD2|TRBV7-3
CASSPAGAVDTQYF
TGTGCCAGCAGCCCAGCGGGAGCGGTAGATACGCAGTATTTT
>many|TRBJ2-3|-|TRBV7-8
CASSLLRDTQYF
TGTGCCAGCAGCCTTCTCAGAGATACGCAGTATTTT
>few|TRBJ2-1|TRBD2|TRBV12-3/TRBV12-4
CASSPSGGYNEQFF
TGTGCCAGCAGCCCTAGCGGGGGATACAATGAGCAGTTCTTC